Shown below are 23 T cell receptor beta chains from a single sample sequenced in a study of T cells after yellow fever vaccination. MiXCR, run by TCRdb on the 5' RACE reads, gives a single entry per CDR3 protein. The repertoire includes 350,000 or so distinct CDR3 sequences, roughly 7.5% of them detected once, and approximately 15% sits in the top ten. The sequenced sample was PBMCs, obtained more than 40 days after the first yellow fever vaccination. These receptors originate from a man aged 18 to 30 who received the YFV17D yellow fever vaccine.

This clonotype was seen a handful of times. The rearrangement links TRBV24-1 to TRBJ2-2; TRBD1 matches 9 bases. Looked up from germline, CDR1 is KGHDR and CDR2 is SFDVKD. The CDR3 sequence is 15 residues long. V gave up 9 bases and J gave up 3 bases; unmatched junction bases: 7. CDR3 amino acids: CATGTGTGYTGELFF. The CDR3, as DNA: TGTGCCACCGGCACTGGGACAGGGTACACCGGGGAGCTGTTTTTT.

This chain uses TRBV28 with TRBJ2-3; 7 positions agree with TRBD1. The CDR3 extends over 21 amino acids. Unmatched junction bases numbered 23, after V lost 5 bases and J lost 0 bases. Germline CDR1 is MDHEN and CDR2 is SYDVKM. CDR3 protein: CASSARLTRDSTYPSTDTQYF. The CDR3 coding sequence is TGTGCCAGCAGTGCCCGGCTTACCCGGGACAGCACATACCCTAGCACAGATACGCAGTATTTT.

This clonotype appeared many times. V and J are TRBV12-3 or TRBV12-4 and TRBJ2-7, with 7 bases that match TRBD1. Trimming removed 2 bases from V and 2 bases from J; junction bases left unmatched: 6. The CDR3 length is 15 residues. The CDR3, as DNA: TGTGCCAGCAGTTTAAGTTCAGGACAGGCCTACGAGCAGTACTTC. Its translation is CASSLSSGQAYEQYF.

The chain employs TRBV12-3 or TRBV12-4 and TRBJ2-7, with TRBD1 matching over 9 bases. This CDR3 has 19 amino acids. J gave up 0 bases and V 5 bases, and 17 bases lay outside the gene matches. The CDR3 loop reads CASSPNPIDRDRASYEQYF. The DNA of the CDR3 is TGTGCCAGCAGTCCGAACCCGATCGACCGGGACAGGGCCTCCTACGAGCAGTACTTC.

In its sample, this clonotype was seen a few times. The V call is TRBV20-1, the J call TRBJ2-3; 7 nucleotides match TRBD1. The junction had 4 bases not matched to a gene; V was cut back by 6 bases and J by 4 bases. Per the germline V gene, CDR1 is DFQATT and CDR2 is SNEGSKA (reference sequence). This CDR3 is 12 amino acids long. The CDR3 DNA sequence: TGCAGTGCAAGACAGGGATCAGATACGCAGTATTTT. It specifies CSARQGSDTQYF.

This clonotype was counted only a few times. V usage is TRBV7-2 and J usage is TRBJ1-1, with D possibly matching TRBD1 (5 bases). The germline V gene has CDR1 SGHTA and CDR2 FQGNSA. The V end was cut by 5 bases, the J end by 6 bases, with 16 bases between. The CDR3 has 14 residues. CDR3 DNA: TGTGCCAGCAGCCCCCCTGGGGGAACGGCTGAAGCTTTCTTT. It yields the protein CASSPPGGTAEAFF.

The chain has TRBV25-1 and TRBJ1-6; 7 bases agree with TRBD1. Per germline, CDR1 MGHDK and CDR2 SYGVNS. The CDR3 spans 13 residues. V shed 6 bases, J shed 10 bases, and the junction held 6 bases outside the gene matches. CDR3 loop: CASRAGRGSPLHF. CDR3 coding DNA: TGTGCCAGCAGGGCCGGCAGGGGGTCACCCCTCCACTTT.

In this sample, this clonotype turned up a few times. This chain links TRBV6-2 or TRBV6-3 with TRBJ2-7, with a tentative D call TRBD2 (6 bases). Germline loops: CDR1 MNHEY, CDR2 SVGEGT. Trimming stripped 2 bases from V and 2 bases from J, with 7 bases between. CDR3 size: 13 residues. CDR3 coding DNA: TGTGCCAGCAGTTACGCGGGGCCCTACGAGCAGTACGTC. This encodes CASSYAGPYEQYV.

The chain links TRBV4-3 to TRBJ2-3; no firm D call. This CDR3 has 16 residues. Trimming removed 0 bases at V and 10 bases at J, with 20 bases between. Germline V gives CDR1 LGHNA, CDR2 YSLEER. The CDR3 region is CASSQEQSTRGAPQYF. CDR3 nucleotides: TGCGCCAGCAGCCAAGAACAGAGCACCCGCGGTGCCCCGCAGTATTTT.

The V and J genes are TRBV25-1 and TRBJ2-6; no reliable D call. V was clipped by 3 bases and J by 1 base, with 10 bases between them. CDR1 is MGHDK and CDR2 is SYGVNS in the germline V gene. This CDR3 contains 16 residues. The CDR3 protein is CASSDVWGSGANVLTF. The DNA for the CDR3 is TGTGCCAGCAGTGACGTATGGGGTTCTGGGGCCAACGTCCTGACTTTC.

This clonotype was seen repeatedly, ten times or more. The V and J genes are TRBV7-2 and TRBJ1-2; no definite D call. V was pared by 4 bases and J by 4 bases, with 10 bases between. This CDR3 region has 13 residues. CDR1 SGHTA and CDR2 FQGNSA come from the germline V gene. The CDR3 region has the DNA TGTGCCAGCAGCTCCCCCCGGGTCTATGGCTACACCTTC. Its protein product is CASSSPRVYGYTF.

The chain carries TRBV10-3 and TRBJ2-5, with TRBD2 identical over 7 bases. After removal of 0 bases from V and 4 bases from J, the junction contained 5 bases not matched to a gene. The CDR3 is 15 amino acids. In germline, CDR1 is ENHRY, CDR2 SYGVKD. CDR3 sequence (DNA): TGTGCCATCAGTGAGTCTGGCAGGGAGGGAGAGACCCAGTACTTC. Its protein product is CAISESGREGETQYF.

Only a few counts were recorded for this clonotype. The chain combines TRBV12-3 or TRBV12-4 with TRBJ1-4, with D possibly being TRBD1 (6 bases). The CDR3 is 17 amino acids. V was shortened by 3 bases and J by 1 base, with 15 bases between the two germline ends. In DNA, the CDR3 is TGTGCCAGCAGTTTCGGGGACATGAGAGGAACTAATGAAAAACTGTTTTTT. Protein product: CASSFGDMRGTNEKLFF.

This clonotype occurred a few times. The CDR3 here is CASSPLRGGALGTDTQYF. CDR3 coding DNA: TGTGCCAGCAGTCCTCTGCGGGGGGGCGCTCTAGGCACAGATACGCAGTATTTT. V usage is TRBV27 and J usage is TRBJ2-3; 9 bases match TRBD2. The CDR3 is made up of 18 amino acids. The germline gives CDR1 MNHEY, CDR2 SMNVEV (reference sequence). Trimming cost V 5 bases and J 1 base; bases outside gene matches: 13.

A few counts support this clonotype. The genes are TRBV12-3 or TRBV12-4 and TRBJ1-3; D gene ambiguous. With 3 bases removed from V and 4 bases from J, the gap between germline ends came to 4 bases. This CDR3 has 12 amino acids. CDR3 amino acids: CASSFGGNTIYF. CDR3 DNA: TGTGCCAGCAGTTTTGGGGGAAACACCATATATTTT.

The gene calls are TRBV10-3 and TRBJ2-5; 12 nucleotides agree with TRBD2. V gave up 3 bases and J gave up 5 bases; unmatched junction bases: 7. CDR3 length: 16 residues. Germline CDR1 and CDR2: ENHRY and SYGVKD. The CDR3 here is CAISDRLAGAGETQYF. The DNA of the CDR3 is TGTGCCATCAGTGACCGACTAGCGGGGGCGGGGGAGACCCAGTACTTC.

The J gene is TRBJ2-1, the V gene TRBV12-3 or TRBV12-4; 12 positions agree with TRBD2. V was clipped by 6 bases and J by 4 bases; unmatched bases: 7. The CDR3 has 16 amino acids. The CDR3 reads CASRPPTSGGYNEQFF. The CDR3 nucleotides are TGTGCCAGCAGACCTCCGACTAGCGGGGGATACAATGAGCAGTTCTTC.

A few counts support this clonotype. The chain has TRBV7-8 and TRBJ2-5; possible D gene TRBD2, 7 bases. Germline values: CDR1 SGHVS, CDR2 FQNEAQ. The CDR3 has 16 amino acids. Trimming removed 6 bases at V and 1 base at J, with 18 bases between. The CDR3 spells CASSPGTRGAQETQYF. As DNA, the CDR3 is TGTGCCAGCAGTCCTGGGACCCGGGGGGCCCAAGAGACCCAGTACTTC.

The chain is built from TRBV5-6 and TRBJ2-7, with D perhaps TRBD1 (5 bases). V was trimmed by 2 bases and J by 4 bases, leaving 7 bases between them. The CDR3 sequence is 12 residues long. Germline V CDR1 and CDR2: SGHDT, YYEEEE. In nucleotides, the CDR3 is TGTGCCAGCAGCTTCCGACAGTACGAGCAGTACTTC. Translated, it gives CASSFRQYEQYF.

This clonotype was seen ten or more times. The gene calls are TRBV7-9 and TRBJ2-3; 9 bases line up with TRBD2. V shed 3 bases, J shed 6 bases, and the junction held 7 bases outside the gene matches. CDR3 length: 15 residues. Germline V gene data show CDR1 as SEHNR and CDR2 as FQNEAQ (reference sequence). The CDR3, as DNA: TGTGCCAGCAGCTTTGCGGGGGGGCCATCCGATACGCAGTATTTT. Its translation: CASSFAGGPSDTQYF.

The gene calls are TRBV12-3 or TRBV12-4 and TRBJ1-2; the match to TRBD1 covers 8 bases. J was trimmed by 1 base and V by 5 bases; bases with no gene match: 9. This CDR3 has 16 amino acids. Here the CDR3 reads CASSNDQGALNYGYTF. The CDR3 nucleotides read TGTGCCAGCAGTAATGATCAGGGGGCCCTTAACTATGGCTACACCTTC.

This clonotype was observed at least ten times. The chain has TRBV12-3 or TRBV12-4 and TRBJ2-3; 10 positions agree with TRBD2. The length of the CDR3 is 16 residues. The J segment lost 2 bases and the V segment lost 2 bases, leaving 4 bases of the junction unmatched. The CDR3 is CASSLRLAGVTDTQYF. In DNA form, the CDR3 reads TGTGCCAGCAGTTTAAGGCTAGCGGGGGTCACAGATACGCAGTATTTT.

This sequence joins TRBV12-3 or TRBV12-4 and TRBJ1-2; D not resolved. V lost 6 bases to trimming and J lost 10 bases, with 12 bases between them. The CDR3 covers 11 residues. DNA for the CDR3: TGTGCCAGCAGCAATCTGGGTACCTACACCTTC. It translates to CASSNLGTYTF.